A selection of T cell receptor beta chains follows, all from one sample in a study of T cells after yellow fever vaccination. TCRdb re-derived calls from the 5' RACE reads in MiXCR, one entry per CDR3 protein. The sample contains tens of thousands of distinct CDR3 sequences, more than 5.5% of which appear only once. The source was CD8+ T cells sorted from PBMCs, collected more than 8 days after the first yellow fever vaccination. Receptor source: a young man who received the YFV17D yellow fever vaccine. Each CDR3 is given with its conserved first and last residue. Each record gives: CDR3 length, V gene, clone size, J gene, D gene, CDR3 DNA, CDR3 protein. A D gene is named only where the DNA matches it firmly. Clone size is given for some rows only: seen once, a few or many times, or a class if the clone is expanded.

18	TRBV19	few	TRBJ2-2	TRBD2	TGTGCCAGTAGTATCGCGGCTAGCGGGGGGCCGAACACCGGGGAGCTGTTTTTT	CASSIAASGGPNTGELFF
14	TRBV29-1	many	TRBJ2-1	TRBD1	TGCAGCGTTGTAGGTGGAGGCAGGGGGAATGAGCAGTTCTTC	CSVVGGGRGNEQFF
13	TRBV19	many	TRBJ1-1	NA	TGTGCCAGTAGTATCAGGGGCGGGACTGAAGCTTTCTTT	CASSIRGGTEAFF
15	TRBV29-1	many	TRBJ2-5	TRBD2	TGCAGCGTTGATTTGAGCGGGACCCCACAAGAGACCCAGTACTTC	CSVDLSGTPQETQYF
16	TRBV11-2	many	TRBJ2-5	TRBD2	TGTGCCAGCAGCTTAGATAGCGGGGGAAGGGGGGAGACCCAGTACTTC	CASSLDSGGRGETQYF
15	TRBV7-9	NA	TRBJ1-6	NA	TGTGCCAGCACCCTAAAGGGGGTGGAGAATTCACCCCTCCACTTT	CASTLKGVENSPLHF
19	TRBV11-2	NA	TRBJ2-1	NA	TGTGCCAGCAGCTCGAACGCATTCCTGTCAGGGGTAATCTACAATGAGCAGTTCTTC	CASSSNAFLSGVIYNEQFF
16	TRBV24-1	many	TRBJ2-1	NA	TGTGCCACCAGTGATTTGAGGGCAGGGTCGAGGGGTGAGCAGTTCTTC	CATSDLRAGSRGEQFF
15	TRBV11-2	few	TRBJ1-3	NA	TGTGCCAGCAGCCGGGACACTTACTCTGGAAACACCATATATTTT	CASSRDTYSGNTIYF
12	TRBV6-5	many	TRBJ1-1	NA	TGTGCCAGCAGTTACCCCGGGGCTGAAGCTTTCTTT	CASSYPGAEAFF
12	TRBV20-1	many	TRBJ1-1	NA	TGCAGTGCTATTCCGGGGAACACTGAAGCTTTCTTT	CSAIPGNTEAFF
13	TRBV12-3/TRBV12-4	many	TRBJ2-1	NA	TGTGCCAGCAGTTCTCAGGGGCGGAATGAGCAGTTCTTC	CASSSQGRNEQFF
14	TRBV10-3	NA	TRBJ2-1	NA	TGTGCCATACAGCCGGGGAGCTCCTACAATGAGCAGTTCTTC	CAIQPGSSYNEQFF
15	TRBV5-6	NA	TRBJ2-5	TRBD2	TGTGCCAGCAGCTTGGCTAGCGGGGGGTTCGAGACCCAGTACTTC	CASSLASGGFETQYF
17	TRBV12-3/TRBV12-4	many	TRBJ2-1	TRBD2	TGTGCCAGCAGTTTAGCCGCTCTAGCGGGGTCCTACAATGAGCAGTTCTTC	CASSLAALAGSYNEQFF
18	TRBV7-6	many	TRBJ2-4	NA	TGTGCCAGCAGCCTCTACCAATTAGACAGCCTAGCCAAAAACATTCAGTACTTC	CASSLYQLDSLAKNIQYF
13	TRBV9	many	TRBJ1-1	NA	TGTGCCAGCAGCCTTACAGGTTACACTGAAGCTTTCTTT	CASSLTGYTEAFF
16	TRBV21-1	NA	TRBJ2-7	NA	TGTGCCGGCACAGCGGGGCCGGGACAGGGGGCCTGCGAGCAGTACTTC	CAGTAGPGQGACEQYF
15	TRBV7-8	NA	TRBJ2-5	NA	TGTGCCAGCAGCTTAGGGGAAGGGGGGTGGGAGACCCAGTACTTC	CASSLGEGGWETQYF
16	TRBV10-3	many	TRBJ2-3	TRBD1	TGTGCCATCAGTGGGGACCACAGGGGGCTGGGAGATACGCAGTATTTT	CAISGDHRGLGDTQYF
14	TRBV4-1	many	TRBJ2-2	NA	TGCGCCAGCAGCCAAGTAACAAACACCGGGGAGCTGTTTTTT	CASSQVTNTGELFF
15	TRBV5-4	NA	TRBJ2-7	TRBD1	TGTGCCAGCAGCCAAGTTGGGACAGCCTCTTACGAGCATTACTTC	CASSQVGTASYEHYF
15	TRBV6-5	many	TRBJ2-7	NA	TGTGCCAGCAGTTCCTCTGGATCAGGGGCCTACGAGCAGTACTTC	CASSSSGSGAYEQYF
14	TRBV9	NA	TRBJ2-1	NA	TGTGCCAGCAGCGGATCGTCAGCCTACAATGAGCAGTTCTTC	CASSGSSAYNEQFF
15	TRBV6-5	many	TRBJ2-5	NA	TGTGCCAGCACCCTAGGAGGGGCCGGGCAGGAGACCCAGTACTTC	CASTLGGAGQETQYF
13	TRBV27	many	TRBJ2-1	NA	TGTGCCAGCACAAAGGGGGGATCTAGTGAGCAGTTCTTC	CASTKGGSSEQFF
14	TRBV9	few	TRBJ2-1	NA	TGTGCCAGCAGCGTAGTAAACAGCAACAATGAGCAGTTCTTC	CASSVVNSNNEQFF
14	TRBV6-5	few	TRBJ2-5	NA	TGTGCCAGCAGTTACTCGACGCCAGGAGAGACCCAGTACTTC	CASSYSTPGETQYF
17	TRBV6-1	many	TRBJ2-5	NA	TGTGCCAGCAGTCTCATGACTAGTCCCCAGAGCCAAGAGACCCAGTACTTC	CASSLMTSPQSQETQYF
14	TRBV5-1	many	TRBJ1-3	NA	TGCGCCAGCAGCCCGTATTCGTCTGGAAACACCATATATTTT	CASSPYSSGNTIYF
13	TRBV12-3/TRBV12-4	once	TRBJ1-5	NA	TGTGCCAGAAGTTTAGGGGGCAATCAGCCCCAGCATTTT	CARSLGGNQPQHF
16	TRBV5-1	NA	TRBJ2-6	NA	TGCGCCACGGCCTCCGGAGGGAGCTCTGGGGCCAACGTCCTGACTTTC	CATASGGSSGANVLTF
14	TRBV4-2	many	TRBJ1-5	NA	TGTGCCAGCAGCCAAGAGGACGGCAATCAGCCCCAGCATTTT	CASSQEDGNQPQHF